These 28 T cell receptor beta chains were all obtained from the same sample, sequenced in a study of blood T cell repertoires in COVID-19. TCRdb's table, derived via immunoSEQ multiplex PCR, lists solely in-frame clones and lacks some. The sample lists about 140,000 clones, around 88% occurring once. The sequencing input was peripheral blood. The source of these receptors is a human donor in a cohort sampled during active COVID-19.

A single count supports this clone. The chain links TRBV5-4 to TRBJ1-2; the D is unclear. The CDR3 contains 14 residues. Germline V gene sequence: CDR1 SGHNT, CDR2 YYREEE (reference sequence). Trimming cost V 1 base and J 0 bases, with 7 bases left between them. The CDR3 DNA reads as TGTGCCAGCAGCTTGCCCGCGACTAACTATGGCTACACCTTC. Its protein product is CASSLPATNYGYTF. Combining the CDR3 with reference TRBV5-4 and TRBJ1-2 gives the whole variable domain ETGVTQSPTHLIKTRGQQVTLRCSSQSGHNTVSWYQQALGQGPQFIFQYYREEENGRGNFPPRFSGLQFPNYSSELNVNALELDDSALYLCASSLPATNYGYTFGSGTRLTVV.

This chain links TRBV27 with TRBJ2-7, with TRBD2 matching 13 bases. The CDR3 runs 16 residues. Per germline, CDR1 MNHEY and CDR2 SMNVEV (reference sequence). J gave up 4 bases and V 5 bases, and 8 bases lay outside the gene matches. CDR3 in DNA: TGTGCCAGCAGTCGGCCAGGACTAGCGGGGGCGTACGAGCAGTACTTC. It translates to CASSRPGLAGAYEQYF.

The rearrangement links TRBV5-4 to TRBJ1-4; 7 bases map to TRBD1. There are 15 residues in the CDR3. Germline V CDR1 and CDR2: SGHNT, YYREEE (reference sequence). J lost 2 bases, V lost 0 bases, and 1 base had no gene match. In DNA, the CDR3 is TGTGCCAGCAGCTTGGGGGGACAGACTAATGAAAAACTGTTTTTT. This translates into CASSLGGQTNEKLFF.

About this clone itself: The junction departs from the called germline gene at one end, perhaps through a read error. The V gene is TRBV7-8, the J gene TRBJ2-5; 7 bases are a match to TRBD1. Germline V lookup: CDR1 SGHVS, CDR2 FQNEAQ. This CDR3 is built from 13 residues. The CDR3 reads CASSSTPAGDRNF. As DNA, the CDR3 is TGTGCCAGCAGCTCAACCCCAGCCGGGGACAGAAACTTC.

V usage is TRBV7-9 and J usage is TRBJ2-3; D is ambiguous. Trimming left V 5 bases short and J 0 bases short, with 6 bases between. Germline assignment: CDR1 SEHNR and CDR2 FQNEAQ (reference sequence). The CDR3 loop spans 13 amino acids. The CDR3 region has the DNA TGTGCCAGCAGCCCGTTGAGCACAGATACGCAGTATTTT. As protein: CASSPLSTDTQYF.

The chain employs TRBV7-9 and TRBJ2-5; perhaps TRBD2 as D (6 bases). The germline V gene encodes CDR1 SEHNR and CDR2 FQNEAQ (reference sequence). The CDR3 runs 14 residues. V lost 1 base and J 4 bases, leaving 10 bases between the germline ends. This chain's CDR3 is CASSLVGGRETQYF. In DNA, the CDR3 is TGTGCCAGCAGCTTAGTGGGGGGACGAGAGACCCAGTACTTC.

The gene calls are TRBV5-1 and TRBJ1-1; D might be TRBD1 (6 bases). This CDR3 is 17 amino acids long. Germline loops: CDR1 SGHRS, CDR2 YFSETQ. V lost 7 bases, J lost 7 bases, and 29 bases lay in between. CDR3 sequence reads: CASRTGGTTRGEYEAFF. CDR3 DNA: TGCGCCAGCCGCACGGGAGGGACAACGCGGGGTGAATATGAAGCTTTCTTT.

This chain joins TRBV5-5 and TRBJ2-7; TRBD1 matches 11 bases. The CDR3 totals 16 residues. V lost 3 bases and J lost 1; bases outside the gene matches: 6. Per the germline V gene, CDR1 is SGHKS and CDR2 is YYEKEE (reference sequence). The CDR3 DNA reads as TGTGCCAGCAGCTCTCGGGACAGGGGGATTTCCTACGAGCAGTACTTC. Its protein product is CASSSRDRGISYEQYF.

CDR3 sequence reads: CASSFQGLYEQYF. As DNA, the CDR3 is TGTGCCAGCAGTTTTCAGGGACTCTACGAGCAGTACTTC. The chain combines TRBV6-6 with TRBJ2-7, with D possibly TRBD2 on 6 matching bases. Deletions cut 4 bases from V and 3 bases from J, with 10 bases between. The CDR3 is made up of 13 amino acids. CDR1 is MNHNY, CDR2 SVGAGI, per germline (reference sequence).

This chain joins TRBV2 and TRBJ2-7, with TRBD1 as a possible D gene (6 bases). Germline V gene sequence: CDR1 SNHLY, CDR2 FYNNEI. V lost 6 bases, J lost 1 base, and 10 bases lay in between. This CDR3 spans 13 amino acids. The chain's CDR3 is CASSKDRSYEQYF. The CDR3 DNA sequence: TGTGCCAGCAGCAAGGACAGATCCTACGAGCAGTACTTC.

The chain uses TRBV11-2 and TRBJ1-3, with 8 nucleotides matching TRBD1. Unmatched junction bases numbered 1, after V lost 5 bases and J lost 4 bases. CDR1 and CDR2 (germline): SGHAT, FQNNGV. The CDR3 covers 13 residues. The CDR3 sequence: CASSRTGGNTIYF. For the CDR3, the DNA is TGTGCCAGCAGCCGGACAGGGGGAAACACCATATATTTT. The complete variable domain, with remaining parts taken from reference TRBV11-2 and TRBJ1-3, reads EAGVAQSPRYKIIEKRQSVAFWCNPISGHATLYWYQQILGQGPKLLIQFQNNGVVDDSQLPKDRFSAERLKGVDSTLKIQPAKLEDSAVYLCASSRTGGNTIYFGEGSWLTVV.

The gene calls are TRBV11-3 and TRBJ2-5; TRBD1 agrees at 8 bases. V gave up 3 bases and J gave up 4 bases; unmatched junction bases: 13. This CDR3 region has 17 residues. Germline V gene data show CDR1 as SGHNT and CDR2 as YENEEA. The CDR3 DNA reads TGTGCCAGCAGCTTCCCCTTGGACAGGGAAGGAGGAGAGACCCAGTACTTC. It specifies CASSFPLDREGGETQYF.

This sequence joins TRBV19 and TRBJ2-2, with D possibly TRBD2 on 6 matching bases. The V and J ends lost 4 bases and 7 bases respectively, with 25 bases between them. The CDR3 has 18 amino acids. Germline V lookup: CDR1 LNHDA, CDR2 SQIVND (reference sequence). CDR3 in amino acids: CASSTPPWDFLFSGELFF. CDR3 nucleotide sequence: TGTGCCAGTAGTACCCCCCCTTGGGACTTTTTGTTCAGCGGGGAGCTGTTTTTT.

The rearrangement links TRBV7-9 to TRBJ2-1; TRBD2 might be the D (7 bases). Deletions cut 2 bases from V and 10 bases from J, with 18 bases between. CDR3 length: 15 amino acids. Germline-derived CDR1 and CDR2 are SEHNR and FQNEAQ (reference sequence). The CDR3 spells CASSLLPGGPLEQFF. As DNA, the CDR3 is TGTGCCAGCAGCTTACTGCCCGGGGGGCCTTTGGAGCAGTTCTTC.

The genes are TRBV7-2 and TRBJ1-6, with D possibly matching TRBD1 (5 bases). CDR1 and CDR2 from the germline V gene are SGHTA and FQGNSA. Deletions cut 1 base from V and 7 bases from J, with 11 bases between. The length of the CDR3 is 15 residues. The CDR3 region has the DNA TGTGCCAGCAGCTTAGTTCAGGGCACCAATTCACCCCTCCACTTT. This sequence encodes CASSLVQGTNSPLHF.

Only one count was recorded for this clone. The CDR3 loop is CASSESVGRGLGYGYTF. The CDR3 nucleotides are TGTGCCAGCAGTGAATCCGTGGGCAGGGGGCTTGGCTATGGCTACACCTTC. The chain carries TRBV6-1 and TRBJ1-2, with TRBD1 identical over 8 bases. Germline assignment: CDR1 MNHNS and CDR2 SASEGT. Trimming removed 2 bases from V and 4 bases from J; junction bases left unmatched: 12. The CDR3 runs 17 residues.

The chain has TRBV12-5 and TRBJ2-5; weak D call: TRBD2 (5 bases). This CDR3 region has 13 residues. Germline-derived CDR1 and CDR2 are LGHNT and FRNRAP. Trimming removed 6 bases from V and 4 bases from J, with 12 bases in between. Written as DNA, the CDR3 is TGTGCTAGTGGGATGTCAGGAGGAGAGACCCAGTACTTC. Its translation is CASGMSGGETQYF.

V and J are TRBV7-9 and TRBJ1-2; TRBD1 is a possible D gene (5 bases). CDR1 SEHNR and CDR2 FQNEAQ come from the germline V gene (reference sequence). V gave up 3 bases and J gave up 1 base, with 9 bases separating them. The CDR3 length is 14 residues. CDR3 nucleotide sequence: TGTGCCAGCAGCTTTTACAGGAATAACTATGGCTACACCTTC. Protein: CASSFYRNNYGYTF.

The chain couples TRBV29-1 to TRBJ2-2; D perhaps matches TRBD2 (6 bases). V dropped 4 bases and J dropped 3 bases, with 15 bases sitting between them. The CDR3 is 15 residues long. From germline, CDR1 is SQVTM and CDR2 ANQGSEA. In nucleotides, the CDR3 is TGCAGCGTTGGGGGGGAAGGGGTTCACACCGGGGAGCTGTTTTTT. Residues: CSVGGEGVHTGELFF.

This chain joins TRBV20-1 and TRBJ2-7; a weak D match, TRBD1 (6 bases). The CDR3 spans 11 residues. V shed 6 bases and J shed 6 bases, with 12 bases lying between them. The V gene's germline CDR1 is DFQATT and CDR2 SNEGSKA (reference sequence). CDR3 DNA: TGCAGTGCCAAATACAGGGTCGAGCAGTACTTC. Encoded protein: CSAKYRVEQYF.

The chain joins TRBV30 to TRBJ2-7; 12 bases map to TRBD2. The J segment lost 0 bases and the V segment lost 5 bases, leaving 2 bases of the junction unmatched. Germline CDR1 reads GTSNPN; CDR2 reads SVGIG (reference sequence). The CDR3 totals 14 residues. For the CDR3, the DNA is TGTGCCTGGCGACTAGCGGGGGTCTCCTACGAGCAGTACTTC. It yields the protein CAWRLAGVSYEQYF.

The chain carries TRBV7-9 and TRBJ1-1; D may be TRBD1 (6 bases). Trimming took off 5 bases at V and 4 bases at J, with 11 bases between the two ends. The CDR3 has 13 amino acids. Germline V gene data show CDR1 as SEHNR and CDR2 as FQNEAQ (reference sequence). The chain's CDR3 is CASSTGFGTEAFF. CDR3 nucleotide sequence: TGTGCCAGCAGCACAGGGTTCGGCACTGAAGCTTTCTTT.

The chain couples TRBV27 to TRBJ1-2; 10 bases line up with TRBD1. From germline, CDR1 is MNHEY and CDR2 SMNVEV (reference sequence). The CDR3 is 15 amino acids. With V trimmed by 5 bases and J by 5 bases, 8 bases remained unmatched. The CDR3 coding sequence is TGTGCCAGCAGTATCACTCCGGGACAGGGGTATGGCTACACCTTC. Protein sequence: CASSITPGQGYGYTF.

The chain recombines TRBV6-2 or TRBV6-3 with TRBJ2-1; 7 bases align to TRBD1. Per the germline V gene, CDR1 is MNHEY and CDR2 is SVGEGT. CDR3 size: 13 residues. V dropped 6 bases and J dropped 4; count of bases not matched to a gene: 3. CDR3 loop: CASSGQEYNEQFF. CDR3 nucleotides: TGTGCCAGCAGCGGACAGGAGTACAATGAGCAGTTCTTC.

The chain employs TRBV11-2 and TRBJ1-4; no firm D call. The CDR3 consists of 15 residues. Germline assignment: CDR1 SGHAT and CDR2 FQNNGV. The ends were cut back, 1 base at V and 3 bases at J, with 9 bases in the middle. The CDR3 reads CASSLAGRSNEKLFF. CDR3 bases: TGTGCCAGCAGCTTAGCGGGGAGATCTAATGAAAAACTGTTTTTT.

This clone was counted a single time. The J gene is TRBJ2-1, the V gene TRBV29-1, with 13 bases that match TRBD2. This CDR3 is built from 14 residues. V shed 4 bases and J 10 bases; nucleotides not matched to a gene: 7. Germline V gene data show CDR1 as SQVTM and CDR2 as ANQGSEA. DNA for the CDR3: TGCAGCGTTGCCCTCACTAGCGGGGGGGCAGAGCAGTTCTTC. It encodes CSVALTSGGAEQFF.

This sequence joins TRBV7-5 and TRBJ1-3. TRBV7-5 corresponds to a pseudogene. CDR3 length: 15 residues. DNA of the CDR3: TGTGTCAGAAGCCCCGCCCGGGTCTCTGGAAACACCATATATTTT. Translated: CVRSPARVSGNTIYF.

The chain couples TRBV7-9 to TRBJ2-1; 8 bases match TRBD1. This CDR3 is built from 15 residues. J gave up 5 bases and V 6 bases, and 9 bases lay outside the gene matches. Germline V lookup: CDR1 SEHNR, CDR2 FQNEAQ (reference sequence). The CDR3 DNA is TGTGCCAGCAGTTACTACAGGGGGTGGGACAATGAGCAGTTCTTC. Its protein product is CASSYYRGWDNEQFF.